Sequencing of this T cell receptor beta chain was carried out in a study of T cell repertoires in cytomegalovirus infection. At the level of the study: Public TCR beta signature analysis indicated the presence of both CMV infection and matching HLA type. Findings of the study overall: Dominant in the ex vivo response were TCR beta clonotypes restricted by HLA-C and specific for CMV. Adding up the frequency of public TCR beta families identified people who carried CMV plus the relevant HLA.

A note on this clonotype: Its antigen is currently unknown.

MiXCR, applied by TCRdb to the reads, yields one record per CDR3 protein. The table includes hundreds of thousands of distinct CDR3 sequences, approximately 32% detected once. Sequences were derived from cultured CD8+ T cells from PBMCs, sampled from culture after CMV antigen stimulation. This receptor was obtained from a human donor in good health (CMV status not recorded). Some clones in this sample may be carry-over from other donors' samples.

The CDR3 nucleotides read TGTGCCAGTAGGGCCGTGAGAGGGGGGATGGACACTGAAGCTTTCTTT. This sequence encodes CASRAVRGGMDTEAFF. This chain uses TRBV19 with TRBJ1-1; tentative D call: TRBD1 (6 bases). CDR1 is LNHDA, CDR2 SQIVND, per germline (reference sequence). Trimming took off 6 bases at V and 3 bases at J, with 20 bases between the two ends. CDR3 size: 16 residues.